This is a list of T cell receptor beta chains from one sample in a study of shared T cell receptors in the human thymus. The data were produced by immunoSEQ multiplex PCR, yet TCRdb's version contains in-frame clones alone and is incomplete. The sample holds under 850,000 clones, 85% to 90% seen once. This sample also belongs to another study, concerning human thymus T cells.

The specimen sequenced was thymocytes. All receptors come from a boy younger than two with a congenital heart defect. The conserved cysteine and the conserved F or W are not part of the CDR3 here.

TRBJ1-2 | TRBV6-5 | ASSSASGYT
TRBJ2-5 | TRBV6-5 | ASSYSRETETQY
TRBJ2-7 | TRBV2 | ASSEARRPGESYEQY
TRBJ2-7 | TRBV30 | ASRPRTGGTSGG
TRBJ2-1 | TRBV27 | ATLAGGGEQF
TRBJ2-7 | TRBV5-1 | ASSFTGGAPYEQY
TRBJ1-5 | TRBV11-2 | ASSRTGEGNQPQH
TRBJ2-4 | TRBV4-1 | ASSPGLYIQY
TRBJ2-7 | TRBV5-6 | ASSHGRDSRPYEQY
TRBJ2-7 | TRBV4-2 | ASSPRLAGGLEQY
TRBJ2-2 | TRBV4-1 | ASSQERTGGNTGELF
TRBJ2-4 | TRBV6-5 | ASSAGTGGLDIQY
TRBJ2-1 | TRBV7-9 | ASSPPRDRFVEQF
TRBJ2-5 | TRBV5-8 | ASTFGFGETQY
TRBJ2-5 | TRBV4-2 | ASSHRTSGRWGQETQY
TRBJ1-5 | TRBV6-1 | ASSERQADQPQH
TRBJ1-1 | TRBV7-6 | ASSLTRGRGQLGTEAF
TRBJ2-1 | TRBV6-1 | ASSESRTSGTNEQF
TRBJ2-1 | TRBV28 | ASRFKGARNEQF
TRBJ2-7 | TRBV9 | ASSPAGIGLTFYEQY
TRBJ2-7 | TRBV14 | ASSQGPGQGDYEQY
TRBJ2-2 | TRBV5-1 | ASSPGLAANTGELF
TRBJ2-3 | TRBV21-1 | ASSKGWDRTTDTQY
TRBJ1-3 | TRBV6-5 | ASSYSRPLSGNTIY
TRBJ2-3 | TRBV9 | ASSGPQTSTDTQY
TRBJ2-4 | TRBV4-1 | ASSQDRSGSLAKNIQY
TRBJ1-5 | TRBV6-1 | ASQTNRVVQPQH
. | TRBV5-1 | ASSGTSGIDEQY
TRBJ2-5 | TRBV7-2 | ASSLSPLAGGSQETQY
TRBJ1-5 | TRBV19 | ASSIGKENQPQH
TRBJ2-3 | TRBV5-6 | ASRRDSGTRGGTDTQY
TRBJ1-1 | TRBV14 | ASSQGGDGTWTEAF
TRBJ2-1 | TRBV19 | ASRPGSRYNEQF
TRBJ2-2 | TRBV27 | ASREKREKGTGELF
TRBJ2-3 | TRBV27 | ASSGKGTSGSTDTQY
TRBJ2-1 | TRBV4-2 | ASSCTGGSYNEQF
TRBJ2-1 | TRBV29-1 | SVELREGPPPEQF
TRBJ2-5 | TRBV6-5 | ATRAGGRETQY
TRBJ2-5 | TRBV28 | ASSTPLRGRRPQETQY
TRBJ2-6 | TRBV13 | ASSLGTDSGANVLT
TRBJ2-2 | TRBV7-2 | ASSLVSATKQETGELF
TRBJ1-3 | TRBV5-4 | ASSLAAGGNSGNTIY
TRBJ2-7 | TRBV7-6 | ASSLGRRRTSGRSAYEQY
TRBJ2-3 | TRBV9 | ASSPFREREEVRPTDTQY
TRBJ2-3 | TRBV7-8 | ASSFRAGAVSDTQY
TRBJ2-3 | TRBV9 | ASSVVGASTDTQY
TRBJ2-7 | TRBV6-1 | ASRLQGSEQY
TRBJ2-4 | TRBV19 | ASSPPPGQGRNIQY
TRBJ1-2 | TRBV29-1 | SVEERTQAYGYT
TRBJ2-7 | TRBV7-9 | ASSLQGNGEQY
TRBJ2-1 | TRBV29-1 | SVASTGNEQF
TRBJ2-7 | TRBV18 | ASSPTGYEQY
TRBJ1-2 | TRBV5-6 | ASSWERDRGRGYT
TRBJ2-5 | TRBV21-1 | ASSKRRDTQIHQETQY
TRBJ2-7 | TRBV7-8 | ASSSGQHYEQY
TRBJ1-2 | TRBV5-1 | ASSRDGGQLNYGYT
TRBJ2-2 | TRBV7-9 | ASSINPGTGDDTGELF
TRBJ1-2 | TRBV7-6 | ASSLDWTGYHGYT
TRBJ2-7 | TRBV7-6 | ASSTGDRVDEQY